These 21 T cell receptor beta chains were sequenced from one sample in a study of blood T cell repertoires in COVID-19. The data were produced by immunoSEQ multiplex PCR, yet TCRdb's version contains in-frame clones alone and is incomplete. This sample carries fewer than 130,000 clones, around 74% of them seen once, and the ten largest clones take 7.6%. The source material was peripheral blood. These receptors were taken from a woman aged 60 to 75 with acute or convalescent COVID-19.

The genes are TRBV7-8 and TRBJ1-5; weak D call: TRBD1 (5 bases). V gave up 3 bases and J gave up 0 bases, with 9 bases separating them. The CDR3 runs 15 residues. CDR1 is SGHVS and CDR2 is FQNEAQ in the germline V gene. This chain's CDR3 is CASSFGTGSNQPQHF. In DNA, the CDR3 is TGTGCCAGCAGCTTTGGGACTGGTAGCAATCAGCCCCAGCATTTT.

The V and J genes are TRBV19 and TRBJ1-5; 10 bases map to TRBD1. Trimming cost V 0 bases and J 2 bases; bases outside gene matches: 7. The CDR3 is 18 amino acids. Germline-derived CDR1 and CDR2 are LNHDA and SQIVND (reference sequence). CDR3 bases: TGTGCCAGTAGTATAGAACCGGGACAGGGGTTGGGCAATCAGCCCCAGCATTTT. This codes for CASSIEPGQGLGNQPQHF.

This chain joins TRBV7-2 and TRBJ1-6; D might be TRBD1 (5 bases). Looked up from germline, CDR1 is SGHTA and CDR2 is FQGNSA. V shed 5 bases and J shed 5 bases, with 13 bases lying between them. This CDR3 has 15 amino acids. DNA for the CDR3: TGTGCCAGCAGCGCGCAGGGAGGCAATAATTCACCCCTCCACTTT. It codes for CASSAQGGNNSPLHF. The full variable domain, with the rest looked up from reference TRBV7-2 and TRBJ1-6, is GAGVSQSPSNKVTEKGKDVELRCDPISGHTALYWYRQSLGQGLEFLIYFQGNSAPDKSGLPSDRFSAERTGGSVSTLTIQRTQQEDSAVYLCASSAQGGNNSPLHFGNGTRLTVT.

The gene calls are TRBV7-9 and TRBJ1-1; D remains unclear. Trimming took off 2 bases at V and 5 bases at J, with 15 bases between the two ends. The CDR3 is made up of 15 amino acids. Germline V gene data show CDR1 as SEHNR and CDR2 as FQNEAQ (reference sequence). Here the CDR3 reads CASSLSTVRGTEAFF. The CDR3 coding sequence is TGTGCCAGCAGCTTAAGTACGGTCCGCGGGACTGAAGCTTTCTTT.

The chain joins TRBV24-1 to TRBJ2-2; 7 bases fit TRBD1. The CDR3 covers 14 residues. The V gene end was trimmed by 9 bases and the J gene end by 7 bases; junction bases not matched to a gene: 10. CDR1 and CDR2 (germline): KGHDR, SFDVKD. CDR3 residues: CATGRQGVGGELFF. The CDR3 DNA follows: TGTGCCACCGGCAGGCAGGGGGTTGGCGGGGAGCTGTTTTTT.

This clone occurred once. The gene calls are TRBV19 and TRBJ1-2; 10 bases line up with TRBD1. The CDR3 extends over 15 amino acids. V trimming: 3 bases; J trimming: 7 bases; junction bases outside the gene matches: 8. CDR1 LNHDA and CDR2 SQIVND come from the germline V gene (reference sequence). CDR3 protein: CASSIGRQGAPGYTF. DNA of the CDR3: TGTGCCAGTAGTATTGGGAGACAGGGGGCCCCTGGCTACACCTTC.

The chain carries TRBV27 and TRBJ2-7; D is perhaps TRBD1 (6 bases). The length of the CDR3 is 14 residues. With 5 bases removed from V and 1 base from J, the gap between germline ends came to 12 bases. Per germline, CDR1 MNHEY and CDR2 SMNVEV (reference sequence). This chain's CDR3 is CASSKTGLSYEQYF. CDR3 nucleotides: TGTGCCAGCAGTAAGACAGGCCTTTCCTACGAGCAGTACTTC.

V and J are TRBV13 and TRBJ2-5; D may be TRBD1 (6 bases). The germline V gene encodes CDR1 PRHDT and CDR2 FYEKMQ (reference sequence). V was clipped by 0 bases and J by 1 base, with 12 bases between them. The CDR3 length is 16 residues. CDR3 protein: CASSLGVVRGQETQYF. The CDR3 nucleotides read TGTGCCAGCAGCTTAGGGGTTGTCAGGGGCCAAGAGACCCAGTACTTC.

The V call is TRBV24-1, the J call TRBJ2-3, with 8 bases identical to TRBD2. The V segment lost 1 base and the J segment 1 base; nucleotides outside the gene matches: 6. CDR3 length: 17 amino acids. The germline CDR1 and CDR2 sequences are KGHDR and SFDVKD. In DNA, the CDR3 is TGTGCCACCAGTGATTTAGGCGGGACTAGGGGCACAGATACGCAGTATTTT. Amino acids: CATSDLGGTRGTDTQYF.

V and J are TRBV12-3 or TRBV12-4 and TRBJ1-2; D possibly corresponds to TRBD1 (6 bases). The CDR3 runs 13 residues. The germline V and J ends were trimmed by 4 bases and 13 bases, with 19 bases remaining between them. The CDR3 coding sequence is TGTGCCAGCAGTTCAGCTACAGGGCCGCCTCCCACCTTC. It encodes CASSSATGPPPTF.

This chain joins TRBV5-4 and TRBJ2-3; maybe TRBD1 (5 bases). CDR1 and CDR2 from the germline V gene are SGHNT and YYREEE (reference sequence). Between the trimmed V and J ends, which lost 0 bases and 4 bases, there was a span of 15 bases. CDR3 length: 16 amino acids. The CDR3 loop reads CASSLVSRRAPDTQYF. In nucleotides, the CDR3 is TGTGCCAGCAGCTTGGTGTCACGCAGGGCTCCAGATACGCAGTATTTT.

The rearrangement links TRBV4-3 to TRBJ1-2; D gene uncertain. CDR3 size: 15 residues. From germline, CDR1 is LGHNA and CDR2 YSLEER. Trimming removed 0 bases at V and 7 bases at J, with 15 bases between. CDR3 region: CASSQEVFPGSGYTF. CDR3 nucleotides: TGCGCCAGCAGCCAAGAAGTATTTCCGGGGAGTGGCTACACCTTC.

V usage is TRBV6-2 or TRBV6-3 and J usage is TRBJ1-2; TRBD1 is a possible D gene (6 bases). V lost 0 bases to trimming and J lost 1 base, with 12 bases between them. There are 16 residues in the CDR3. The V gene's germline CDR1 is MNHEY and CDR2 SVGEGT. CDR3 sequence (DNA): TGTGCCAGCAGTTACTCCCAGGGGCTCCTTAACTATGGCTACACCTTC. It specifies CASSYSQGLLNYGYTF.

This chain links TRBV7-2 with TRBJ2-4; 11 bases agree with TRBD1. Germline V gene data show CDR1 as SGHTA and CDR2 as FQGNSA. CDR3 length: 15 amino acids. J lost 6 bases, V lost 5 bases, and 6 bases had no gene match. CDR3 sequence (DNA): TGTGCCAGCAGCCCCCCGGGGACAGGGGGAAACATTCAGTACTTC. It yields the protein CASSPPGTGGNIQYF.

CDR3 sequence: CASGTEVYGYTF. CDR3 nucleotides: TGTGCCAGCGGGACAGAGGTCTATGGCTACACCTTC. This chain joins TRBV28 and TRBJ1-2; 7 bases align to TRBD1. The V segment lost 8 bases and the J segment 4 bases; nucleotides outside the gene matches: 4. Germline V gives CDR1 MDHEN, CDR2 SYDVKM. The CDR3 runs 12 residues.

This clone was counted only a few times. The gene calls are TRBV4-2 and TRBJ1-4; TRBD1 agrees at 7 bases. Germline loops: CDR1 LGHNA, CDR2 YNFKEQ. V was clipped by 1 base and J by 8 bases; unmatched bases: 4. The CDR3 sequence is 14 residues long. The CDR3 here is CASSQGQGYEKLFF. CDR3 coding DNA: TGTGCCAGCAGCCAAGGACAGGGTTACGAAAAACTGTTTTTT.

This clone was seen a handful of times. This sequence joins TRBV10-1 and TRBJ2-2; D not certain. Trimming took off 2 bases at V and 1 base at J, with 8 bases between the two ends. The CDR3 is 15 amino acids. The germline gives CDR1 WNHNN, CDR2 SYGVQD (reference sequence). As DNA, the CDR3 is TGCGCCAGCAGTGAGGCGACGGGGAACACCGGGGAGCTGTTTTTT. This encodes CASSEATGNTGELFF.

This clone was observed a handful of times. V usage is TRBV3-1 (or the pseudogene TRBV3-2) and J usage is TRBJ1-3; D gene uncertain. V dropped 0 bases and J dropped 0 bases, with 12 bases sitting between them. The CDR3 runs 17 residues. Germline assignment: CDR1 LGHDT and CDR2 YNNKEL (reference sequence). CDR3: CASSQDWFRNSGNTIYF. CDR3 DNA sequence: TGTGCCAGCAGCCAAGATTGGTTCAGGAACTCTGGAAACACCATATATTTT.

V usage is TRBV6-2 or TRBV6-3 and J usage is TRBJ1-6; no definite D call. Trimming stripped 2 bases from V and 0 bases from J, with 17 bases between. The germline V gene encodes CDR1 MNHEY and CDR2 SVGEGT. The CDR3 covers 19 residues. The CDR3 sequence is CASSYRAGGTSSYNSPLHF. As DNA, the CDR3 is TGTGCCAGCAGTTACCGGGCGGGCGGAACCAGCTCCTATAATTCACCCCTCCACTTT.

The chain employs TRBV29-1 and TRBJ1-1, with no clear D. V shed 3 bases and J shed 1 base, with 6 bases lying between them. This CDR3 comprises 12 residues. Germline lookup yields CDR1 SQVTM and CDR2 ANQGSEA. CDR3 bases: TGCAGCGTTGATTACGGGAACACTGAAGCTTTCTTT. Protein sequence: CSVDYGNTEAFF.

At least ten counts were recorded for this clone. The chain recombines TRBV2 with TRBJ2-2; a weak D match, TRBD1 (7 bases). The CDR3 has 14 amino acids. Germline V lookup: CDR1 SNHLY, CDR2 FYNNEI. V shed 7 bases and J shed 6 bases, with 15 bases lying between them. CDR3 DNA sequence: TGTGCCAGCAAGGGGGGACAGCAGGCCGGGGAGCTGTTTTTT. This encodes CASKGGQQAGELFF.